The text below deals with one T cell receptor beta chain. Antigen: not known. The entry originates in a study of cytotoxic CD8 clonotypes in ibrutinib-treated CLL. As for the study in general: Complete response was seen in 2 patients and partial in approximately 25; some 12 progressed and roughly 15 stayed remitted after a median roughly 65 months. Study-level findings and limits: Researchers report that baseline clonality outpaced age-matched healthy donors and tracked circulating CD8+ T-cell counts.

Clones were sequenced by immunoSEQ multiplex PCR, and TCRdb holds only the in-frame ones, with some missing. The sample holds about 34,000 clones; roughly three quarters are singletons and the top ten take around a quarter. V lost 4 bases to trimming and J lost 5 bases, with 14 bases between them. Germline CDR1 reads SEHNR; CDR2 reads FQNEAQ (reference sequence). The CDR3 length is 14 residues. V and J are TRBV7-9 and TRBJ2-5, with a tentative D call TRBD2 (5 bases). The clonotype comes from a human donor with chronic lymphocytic leukemia. The material was PBMCs, obtained before ibrutinib treatment. Here the CDR3 reads CASSSWRGWETQYF. CDR3 in DNA: TGTGCCAGCAGCTCCTGGAGAGGGTGGGAGACCCAGTACTTC.